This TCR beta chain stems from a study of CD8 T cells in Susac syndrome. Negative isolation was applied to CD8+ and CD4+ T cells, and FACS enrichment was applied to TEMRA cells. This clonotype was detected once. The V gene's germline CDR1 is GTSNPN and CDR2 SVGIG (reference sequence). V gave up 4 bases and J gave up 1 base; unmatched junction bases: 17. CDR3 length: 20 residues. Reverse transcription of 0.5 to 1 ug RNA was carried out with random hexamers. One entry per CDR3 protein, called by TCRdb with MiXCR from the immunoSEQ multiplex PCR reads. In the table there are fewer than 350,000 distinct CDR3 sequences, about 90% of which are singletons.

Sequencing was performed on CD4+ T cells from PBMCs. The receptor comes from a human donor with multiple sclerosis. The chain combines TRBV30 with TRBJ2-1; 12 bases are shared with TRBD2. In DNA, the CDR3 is TGTGCCTGGAAACGGGGAACTAGCGGGAGGACTCCGGGATCCTACAATGAGCAGTTCTTC. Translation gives CAWKRGTSGRTPGSYNEQFF. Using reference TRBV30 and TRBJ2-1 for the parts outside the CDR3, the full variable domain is SQTIHQWPATLVQPVGSPLSLECTVEGTSNPNLYWYRQAAGRGLQLLFYSVGIGQISSEVPQNLSASRPQDRQFILSSKKLLLSDSGFYLCAWKRGTSGRTPGSYNEQFFGPGTRLTVL.